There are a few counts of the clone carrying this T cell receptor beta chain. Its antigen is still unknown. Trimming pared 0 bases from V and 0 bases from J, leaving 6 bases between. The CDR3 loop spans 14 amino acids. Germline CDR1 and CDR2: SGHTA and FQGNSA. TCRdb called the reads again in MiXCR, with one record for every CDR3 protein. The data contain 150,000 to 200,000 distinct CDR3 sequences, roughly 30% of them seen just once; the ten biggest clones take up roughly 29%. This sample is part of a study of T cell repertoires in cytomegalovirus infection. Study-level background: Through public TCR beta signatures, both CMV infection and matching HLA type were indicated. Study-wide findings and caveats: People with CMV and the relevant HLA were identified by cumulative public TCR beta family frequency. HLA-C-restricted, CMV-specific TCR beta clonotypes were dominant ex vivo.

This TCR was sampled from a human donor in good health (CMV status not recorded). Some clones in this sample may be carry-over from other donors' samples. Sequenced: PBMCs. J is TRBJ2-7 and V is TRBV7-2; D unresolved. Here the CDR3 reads CASSLAFDSYEQYF. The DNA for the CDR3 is TGTGCCAGCAGCTTAGCGTTCGACTCCTACGAGCAGTACTTC.